Following are 15 T cell receptor beta chains from one sample sequenced in a study of cytomegalovirus exposure and HLA in healthy donors. The PCR was carried out with 60 Vbeta primers and 13 Jbeta primers. The protocol was immunoSEQ multiplex PCR, while the TCRdb copy is restricted to in-frame clones and leaves out a portion. The table has fewer than 120,000 clones, around 85% seen once. The source material was PBMCs. Source of these receptors: a man aged 35 to 55 in good health and CMV-seronegative.

V is TRBV5-1 and J is TRBJ2-1, with a weak D call TRBD2 (7 bases). Trimming removed 2 bases from V and 10 bases from J, with 16 bases in between. This CDR3 comprises 14 residues. Germline V gene lookup returns CDR1 SGHRS and CDR2 YFSETQ. The CDR3 nucleotides are TGCGCCAGCAGCTTCGAGGGGGGGCCGAAAGAGCAGTTCTTC. Translating gives CASSFEGGPKEQFF.

The V and J genes are TRBV6-1 and TRBJ1-5; D perhaps matches TRBD1 (6 bases). The CDR3 has 16 amino acids. Per germline, CDR1 MNHNS and CDR2 SASEGT. Trimming stripped 4 bases from V and 7 bases from J, with 20 bases between. The CDR3 protein is CASSGNQGKREQPQHF. DNA of the CDR3: TGTGCCAGCAGTGGCAACCAGGGGAAGAGAGAACAGCCCCAGCATTTT.

The rearrangement joins TRBV27 to TRBJ1-4, with a possible D match to TRBD1 (6 bases). The CDR3 spans 14 residues. Germline loops: CDR1 MNHEY, CDR2 SMNVEV (reference sequence). The V end lost 7 bases, the J end lost 6 bases, and 15 bases lay between the germline ends. The CDR3 DNA is TGTGCCAGCAAATCGGGACAAACCTATGAAAAACTGTTTTTT. Protein product: CASKSGQTYEKLFF.

The genes are TRBV6-6 and TRBJ2-4, with D unclear. V lost 5 bases, J lost 0 bases, and 5 bases lay in between. This CDR3 contains 13 residues. Germline V CDR1 and CDR2: MNHNY, SVGAGI (reference sequence). CDR3 amino acids: CASSPIAKNIQYF. The CDR3 DNA follows: TGTGCCAGCAGTCCTATAGCCAAAAACATTCAGTACTTC.

The gene calls are TRBV15 and TRBJ2-1; D gene ambiguous. The V gene lost 1 base and the J gene lost 10 bases, with 11 bases spanning the gap. The germline gives CDR1 LNHNV, CDR2 YYDKDF (reference sequence). This CDR3 has 13 amino acids. The CDR3: CATSRGLTGEQFF. Written as DNA, the CDR3 is TGTGCCACCAGCAGAGGATTGACTGGCGAGCAGTTCTTC.

The chain couples TRBV7-9 to TRBJ1-2; the D gene is possibly TRBD1 (6 bases). V was shortened by 2 bases and J by 5 bases, with 6 bases between the two germline ends. The CDR3 extends over 12 amino acids. In germline, CDR1 is SEHNR, CDR2 FQNEAQ (reference sequence). CDR3 in DNA: TGTGCCAGCAGCTTAACAGGGTATGGCTACACCTTC. It specifies CASSLTGYGYTF. The entire variable domain, with the rest obtained from reference TRBV7-9 and TRBJ1-2, is as follows: DTGVSQNPRHKITKRGQNVTFRCDPISEHNRLYWYRQTLGQGPEFLTYFQNEAQLEKSRLLSDRFSAERPKGSFSTLEIQRTEQGDSAMYLCASSLTGYGYTFGSGTRLTVV.

CDR3 coding DNA: TGCAGCGTCTACCTCTCCAACTATGGCTACACCTTC. It codes for CSVYLSNYGYTF. V and J are TRBV29-1 and TRBJ1-2; unclear D gene. The CDR3 is 12 amino acids. The germline V and J ends were trimmed by 6 bases and 2 bases, with 10 bases remaining between them. The V gene's germline CDR1 is SQVTM and CDR2 ANQGSEA.

V and J are TRBV9 and TRBJ2-3, with TRBD2 identical over 10 bases. This CDR3 contains 15 residues. Germline V gives CDR1 SGDLS, CDR2 YYNGEE. With V trimmed by 2 bases and J by 4 bases, 4 bases remained unmatched. CDR3 region: CASSVASGGPDTQYF. CDR3 nucleotide sequence: TGTGCCAGCAGCGTTGCTAGCGGGGGACCAGATACGCAGTATTTT.

V is TRBV13 and J is TRBJ1-3; a possible D gene is TRBD1 (6 bases). CDR1 and CDR2 (germline): PRHDT, FYEKMQ (reference sequence). The V and J ends lost 6 bases and 3 bases respectively, with 15 bases between them. This CDR3 is built from 15 residues. CDR3 residues: CASRPKRTVGNTIYF. For the CDR3, the DNA is TGTGCCAGCAGGCCGAAAAGGACAGTTGGAAACACCATATATTTT.

In this sample, this clone turned up a few times. The chain employs TRBV19 and TRBJ1-1, with a possible D match to TRBD1 (5 bases). The CDR3 is made up of 14 amino acids. The V gene's germline CDR1 is LNHDA and CDR2 SQIVND (reference sequence). V was shortened by 4 bases and J by 4 bases, with 13 bases between the two germline ends. CDR3 sequence (DNA): TGTGCCAGTAGTACCAGGGTTTCGGGCACTGAAGCTTTCTTT. The encoded protein is CASSTRVSGTEAFF.

This chain links TRBV28 with TRBJ2-1, with D maybe TRBD2 (5 bases). The CDR3 loop spans 12 amino acids. Germline-derived CDR1 and CDR2 are MDHEN and SYDVKM. Deletions cut 3 bases from V and 9 bases from J, with 9 bases between. The chain's CDR3 is CASSFPGFEQFF. CDR3 nucleotides: TGTGCCAGCAGTTTCCCGGGATTTGAGCAGTTCTTC.

This sequence joins TRBV28 and TRBJ1-1; D gene uncertain. Germline CDR1 MDHEN, CDR2 SYDVKM. This CDR3 contains 14 residues. Trimming removed 0 bases at V and 4 bases at J, with 9 bases between. The DNA of the CDR3 is TGTGCCAGCAGTTTATGGCGGGTGGCCACTGAAGCTTTCTTT. It yields the protein CASSLWRVATEAFF.

The V gene is TRBV28, the J gene TRBJ2-5; 9 bases align to TRBD2. V lost 5 bases, J lost 5 bases, and 12 bases stayed unmatched. Germline CDR1 is MDHEN and CDR2 is SYDVKM. The CDR3 is 16 amino acids. The CDR3 DNA reads as TGTGCCAGCAGTACCTCCGCCCGGACTAGCGCGGAGACCCAGTACTTC. Its translation: CASSTSARTSAETQYF. Supplemented by reference TRBV28 and TRBJ2-5, the full variable domain reads DVKVTQSSRYLVKRTGEKVFLECVQDMDHENMFWYRQDPGLGLRLIYFSYDVKMKEKGDIPEGYSVSREKKERFSLILESASTNQTSMYLCASSTSARTSAETQYFGPGTRLLVL.

The chain links TRBV29-1 to TRBJ2-2; 10 positions agree with TRBD2. The V gene end was trimmed by 1 base and the J gene end by 3 bases; junction bases not matched to a gene: 8. This CDR3 contains 17 residues. Germline V gives CDR1 SQVTM, CDR2 ANQGSEA. The CDR3 reads CSVEVPSGGYYTGELFF. The DNA of the CDR3 is TGCAGCGTTGAAGTTCCTAGCGGGGGTTACTACACCGGGGAGCTGTTTTTT.

J is TRBJ1-5 and V is TRBV30, with 8 positions matching TRBD1. After removal of 7 bases from V and 3 bases from J, the junction contained 5 bases not matched to a gene. Per germline, CDR1 GTSNPN and CDR2 SVGIG (reference sequence). The CDR3 runs 13 residues. CDR3 sequence (DNA): TGTGCCTTTGGGACAGGACTCAATCAGCCCCAGCATTTT. Translated: CAFGTGLNQPQHF.